This T cell receptor (beta chain) is drawn from a study of T cell responses to AZD1222 COVID-19 vaccine. General study findings and limits: Elevations in Spike-specific TCR breadth and depth followed administration of two AZD1222 doses.

In germline, CDR1 is SGHTA, CDR2 FQGNSA. Trimming stripped 6 bases from V and 6 bases from J, with 12 bases between. The CDR3 spans 13 residues. Data came from immunoSEQ multiplex PCR; TCRdb stores just in-frame clones and leaves some out. The sample lists about 170,000 clones, approximately 95% occurring once. Concerning this clone: No antigen is known for it.

This clonotype was obtained from an adult in good health. Sequencing was performed on peripheral blood, taken on day 0 of AZD1222 vaccination. The V and J genes are TRBV7-2 and TRBJ1-5; possibly TRBD1 for D (5 bases). In DNA form, the CDR3 reads TGTGCCAGCAGGTGGGAGGGGAGTCAGCCCCAGCATTTT. This sequence encodes CASRWEGSQPQHF.